The clone carrying this T cell receptor (beta chain) was recorded many times. Its cognate antigen is unknown. This specimen comes from a study of T cells after yellow fever vaccination. Study in general: Fractions containing few cells were prepared with SMART-Seq v4 Ultra Low Input. Regarding the study as a whole: A large majority of primary-vaccination clones showed up again after the booster (around 95% CD4, about 90% CD8).

TCRdb called the 5' RACE reads again in MiXCR, with one record for every CDR3 protein. The data hold about 140,000 distinct CDR3 sequences, with around 7.7% observed a single time. Germline values: CDR1 MNHEY, CDR2 SMNVEV (reference sequence). V was shortened by 6 bases and J by 9 bases, with 12 bases between the two germline ends. The CDR3 loop spans 13 amino acids. The source of this sequence is a man in his thirties or forties who received the YFV17D yellow fever vaccine. The chain joins TRBV27 to TRBJ1-6; D gene unclear. The sample consisted of CD4+ T cells sorted from PBMCs, taken 5 days after the yellow fever booster vaccination. This chain's CDR3 is CASRYSMGSPLHF. CDR3 nucleotide sequence: TGTGCCAGCAGATATTCCATGGGTTCACCCCTCCACTTT.